What follows are 10 T cell receptor beta chains derived from one specimen sequenced in a study of T cell responses to AZD1222 COVID-19 vaccine. The data were produced by immunoSEQ multiplex PCR, yet TCRdb's version contains in-frame clones alone and is incomplete. Altogether 95,000 to 150,000 clones are present, more than 85% being singletons, with the ten largest covering around 5%. The sequenced sample was peripheral blood, obtained 28 days after the second AZD1222 dose. The receptors derive from an adult who received the AZD1222 COVID-19 vaccine.

This clone was counted only a few times. The V gene is TRBV2, the J gene TRBJ1-2; no definite D call. The V gene lost 8 bases and the J gene lost 4 bases, with 14 bases spanning the gap. The germline V gene has CDR1 SNHLY and CDR2 FYNNEI. CDR3 length: 13 residues. As DNA, the CDR3 is TGTGCCAGCGGATTGTTGGGCCCCTATGGCTACACCTTC. Protein product: CASGLLGPYGYTF. Full variable domain (outside the CDR3, taken from reference TRBV2 and TRBJ1-2): EPEVTQTPSHQVTQMGQEVILRCVPISNHLYFYWYRQILGQKVEFLVSFYNNEISEKSEIFDDQFSVERPDGSNFTLKIRSTKLEDSAMYFCASGLLGPYGYTFGSGTRLTVV.

This chain uses TRBV9 with TRBJ2-1; TRBD2 aligns across 8 bases. This CDR3 region has 15 residues. J gave up 0 bases and V 4 bases, and 3 bases lay outside the gene matches. Germline V gene lookup returns CDR1 SGDLS and CDR2 YYNGEE. This CDR3 is CASSKRESSYNEQFF. In DNA form, the CDR3 reads TGTGCCAGCAGCAAGCGGGAGAGCTCCTACAATGAGCAGTTCTTC.

The CDR3 coding sequence is TGCAGTGCAAGTCCCGGGACAGGGATCTATGGCTACACCTTC. Residues: CSASPGTGIYGYTF. V usage is TRBV20-1 and J usage is TRBJ1-2; TRBD1 matches at 9 bases. CDR1 is DFQATT, CDR2 SNEGSKA, per germline (reference sequence). After removal of 6 bases from V and 4 bases from J, the junction contained 9 bases not matched to a gene. The CDR3 sequence is 14 residues long.

The chain uses TRBV19 and TRBJ2-5; D is perhaps TRBD1 or TRBD2 (7 bases each). Germline-derived CDR1 and CDR2 are LNHDA and SQIVND (reference sequence). Trimming took off 10 bases at V and 5 bases at J, with 20 bases between the two ends. This CDR3 contains 14 residues. This CDR3 is CATRGGGVLETQYF. CDR3 DNA: TGTGCCACGAGGGGAGGGGGCGTCTTGGAGACCCAGTACTTC.

The rearrangement joins TRBV19 to TRBJ2-1; 12 bases agree with TRBD2. This CDR3 spans 16 amino acids. With V trimmed by 2 bases and J by 10 bases, 9 bases remained unmatched. Germline assignment: CDR1 LNHDA and CDR2 SQIVND (reference sequence). The CDR3 nucleotides read TGTGCCAGTAGTATACGGACTAGCGGGGCCAGCGGGGAGCAGTTCTTC. This sequence encodes CASSIRTSGASGEQFF.

This clone was detected once. The chain links TRBV10-1 to TRBJ2-1, with TRBD2 as a possible D gene (7 bases). From germline, CDR1 is WNHNN and CDR2 SYGVQD (reference sequence). The CDR3 is 16 amino acids. V gave up 3 bases and J gave up 6 bases, with 18 bases separating them. The CDR3 region is CASSDGGTIRPNEQFF. The CDR3 DNA sequence: TGCGCCAGCAGTGACGGGGGGACAATTCGTCCCAATGAGCAGTTCTTC.

The chain combines TRBV4-3 with TRBJ2-7; D gene unclear. The CDR3 consists of 13 residues. CDR1 and CDR2 (germline): LGHNA, YSLEER. V lost 0 bases, J lost 5 bases, and 8 bases lay in between. The CDR3 DNA follows: TGCGCCAGCAGCCAAGATTTGCCGAACGAGCAGTACTTC. Translated, it gives CASSQDLPNEQYF.

The chain has TRBV30 and TRBJ2-3; TRBD2 aligns across 11 bases. Germline CDR1 and CDR2: GTSNPN and SVGIG (reference sequence). J lost 2 bases, V lost 4 bases, and 11 bases had no gene match. The CDR3 is 17 residues long. The CDR3 nucleotides read TGTGCCTGGAATAAAAGGCGGACTAGCGGGTCCACAGATACGCAGTATTTT. It is translated as CAWNKRRTSGSTDTQYF. The variable domain in full, with the rest retrieved from reference TRBV30 and TRBJ2-3, is SQTIHQWPATLVQPVGSPLSLECTVEGTSNPNLYWYRQAAGRGLQLLFYSVGIGQISSEVPQNLSASRPQDRQFILSSKKLLLSDSGFYLCAWNKRRTSGSTDTQYFGPGTRLTVL.

This clone was picked up one time. V usage is TRBV7-2 and J usage is TRBJ2-1; 9 nucleotides match TRBD2. V trimming: 5 bases; J trimming: 7 bases; junction bases outside the gene matches: 6. The CDR3 is made up of 14 amino acids. Germline V lookup: CDR1 SGHTA, CDR2 FQGNSA. CDR3 DNA: TGTGCCAGCAGCAAAGGACTAGCGTGGAATGAGCAGTTCTTC. This sequence encodes CASSKGLAWNEQFF.

CDR3 bases: TGTGCCAGCAGCCAAGAAGGGATCGGATACAATGAGCAGTTCTTC. It translates to CASSQEGIGYNEQFF. The chain is built from TRBV3-1 (or the pseudogene TRBV3-2) and TRBJ2-1; D call uncertain. Germline loops: CDR1 LGHDT, CDR2 YNNKEL (reference sequence). This CDR3 is built from 15 residues. With 0 bases removed from V and 4 bases from J, the gap between germline ends came to 10 bases.